Following are 14 T cell receptor beta chains from one sample sequenced in a study of blood T cell repertoires in COVID-19. Assay used: immunoSEQ multiplex PCR; TCRdb lists only in-frame clones, some missing. The profile covers 360,000 or so clones, with around 91% appearing a single time and around 7% taken by the ten largest. Sample: peripheral blood. The source of these receptors is a man aged 18 to 35 with active or convalescent COVID-19.

This clone was observed a single time. The gene calls are TRBV7-9 and TRBJ2-1; TRBD2 matches at 14 bases. V shed 4 bases, J shed 9 bases, and the junction held 5 bases outside the gene matches. Germline V gene data show CDR1 as SEHNR and CDR2 as FQNEAQ (reference sequence). The CDR3 consists of 15 residues. The CDR3: CASSSLTSGRVEQFF. The CDR3 DNA reads TGTGCCAGCAGCTCCTTGACTAGCGGGAGGGTTGAGCAGTTCTTC.

The chain couples TRBV6-2 or TRBV6-3 to TRBJ2-3; D call uncertain. Looked up from germline, CDR1 is MNHEY and CDR2 is SVGEGT. The ends were cut back, 6 bases at V and 4 bases at J, with 8 bases in the middle. This CDR3 spans 12 amino acids. The CDR3 loop is CASSWLADTQYF. CDR3 DNA sequence: TGTGCCAGCAGCTGGCTCGCAGATACGCAGTATTTT.

The rearrangement joins TRBV16 to TRBJ2-7, with D maybe TRBD1 (7 bases). CDR3 length: 14 residues. V shed 2 bases and J shed 6 bases, with 14 bases lying between them. The V gene's germline CDR1 is KGHSY and CDR2 FQNENV. Here the CDR3 reads CASSQQGGFGEQYF. The CDR3, as DNA: TGTGCCAGCAGCCAACAGGGGGGTTTTGGCGAGCAGTACTTC.

V is TRBV14 and J is TRBJ1-2, with no clear D. The CDR3 runs to 15 residues. Germline V gives CDR1 SGHDN, CDR2 FVKESK. Trimming removed 4 bases at V and 3 bases at J, with 15 bases between. CDR3 nucleotide sequence: TGTGCCAGCAGCCCAAACGGGGTTCGGCACTATGGCTACACCTTC. Residues: CASSPNGVRHYGYTF.

This chain connects TRBV18 to TRBJ1-4, with D possibly matching TRBD1 (6 bases). This CDR3 has 15 residues. V was cut by 1 base and J by 0 bases, with 6 bases left in between. Germline CDR1 reads KGHSH; CDR2 reads LQKENI. The CDR3 protein is CASSPQGATNEKLFF. The CDR3 region has the DNA TGTGCCAGCTCACCACAGGGGGCAACTAATGAAAAACTGTTTTTT.

This chain joins TRBV27 and TRBJ2-1, with TRBD2 matching 9 bases. The CDR3 contains 17 residues. The germline V gene has CDR1 MNHEY and CDR2 SMNVEV (reference sequence). Trimming cost V 2 bases and J 6 bases; bases outside gene matches: 11. The DNA for the CDR3 is TGTGCCAGCAGTTTACGGCGGGAGGGCCTTATCCCCAATGAGCAGTTCTTC. Its protein product is CASSLRREGLIPNEQFF.

The V gene is TRBV5-6, the J gene TRBJ1-1; no firm D call. Germline V gene lookup returns CDR1 SGHDT and CDR2 YYEEEE. The CDR3 length is 15 residues. V was clipped by 4 bases and J by 1 base, with 14 bases between them. CDR3 bases: TGTGCCAGCAGCATCAGCGGTCCGGGGAACACTGAAGCTTTCTTT. Amino acids: CASSISGPGNTEAFF. The variable domain in full, with the rest retrieved from reference TRBV5-6 and TRBJ1-1, is DAGVTQSPTHLIKTRGQQVTLRCSPKSGHDTVSWYQQALGQGPQFIFQYYEEEERQRGNFPDRFSGHQFPNYSSELNVNALLLGDSALYLCASSISGPGNTEAFFGQGTRLTVV.

This chain joins TRBV24-1 and TRBJ1-5; TRBD1 matches at 8 bases. The CDR3 has 16 amino acids. Germline CDR1 and CDR2: KGHDR and SFDVKD. The junction had 9 bases not matched to a gene; V was cut back by 5 bases and J by 4 bases. The CDR3 loop reads CATSAAGQGGNQPQHF. The CDR3 bases are TGTGCCACCAGTGCCGCTGGACAGGGTGGGAATCAGCCCCAGCATTTT.

CDR3 bases: TGTGCCAGCAGCTTGCTGGCGAACACTGAAGCTTTCTTT. This encodes CASSLLANTEAFF. V and J are TRBV5-5 and TRBJ1-1; D unclear. CDR3 size: 13 residues. From germline, CDR1 is SGHKS and CDR2 YYEKEE (reference sequence). V was pared by 1 base and J by 1 base, with 5 bases between.

This chain uses TRBV9 with TRBJ2-1, with 8 positions matching TRBD1. The trim removed 4 bases at V and 2 bases at J, leaving 5 bases unmatched. CDR3 size: 15 residues. Germline V CDR1 and CDR2: SGDLS, YYNGEE. The CDR3 spells CASSHGQGTYNEQFF. DNA for the CDR3: TGTGCCAGCAGCCACGGACAGGGCACCTACAATGAGCAGTTCTTC.

V gene TRBV5-6 combines with J gene TRBJ2-1, with a weak D call TRBD2 (7 bases). This CDR3 is built from 12 residues. Germline loops: CDR1 SGHDT, CDR2 YYEEEE. V was cut by 4 bases and J by 11 bases, with 13 bases left in between. The CDR3: CASSPAGDKQFF. The CDR3 bases are TGTGCCAGCAGCCCGGCGGGGGACAAGCAGTTCTTC.

Points on this clone: One junction end disagrees with the germline gene, perhaps due to a read error. The chain is built from TRBV19 and TRBJ2-6; D perhaps matches TRBD1 (6 bases). The length of the CDR3 is 16 residues. The germline gives CDR1 LNHDA, CDR2 SQIVND (reference sequence). The CDR3, as DNA: TGTGCCAGTAGTATAGAAGGGGGAACTGGGGCCAACGTGCTGACTTTC. It specifies CASSIEGGTGANVLTF. The whole variable domain, remainder taken from reference TRBV19 and TRBJ2-6, is DGGITQSPKYLFRKEGQNVTLSCEQNLNHDAMYWYRQDPGQGLRLIYYSQIVNDFQKGDIAEGYSVSREKKESFPLTVTSAQKNPTAFYLCASSIEGGTGANVLTFGAGSRLTVL.

The chain has TRBV19 and TRBJ1-5; D is ambiguous. The CDR3 is made up of 15 amino acids. Germline CDR1 LNHDA, CDR2 SQIVND (reference sequence). The V and J ends lost 4 bases and 0 bases respectively, with 10 bases between them. CDR3 region: CASSTVGGSNQPQHF. The CDR3, as DNA: TGTGCCAGTAGTACAGTTGGCGGTAGCAATCAGCCCCAGCATTTT. Supplemented by reference TRBV19 and TRBJ1-5, the full variable domain reads DGGITQSPKYLFRKEGQNVTLSCEQNLNHDAMYWYRQDPGQGLRLIYYSQIVNDFQKGDIAEGYSVSREKKESFPLTVTSAQKNPTAFYLCASSTVGGSNQPQHFGDGTRLSIL.

V is TRBV4-2 and J is TRBJ2-7; maybe TRBD1 (6 bases). CDR3 length: 15 residues. CDR1 LGHNA and CDR2 YNFKEQ come from the germline V gene. V dropped 0 bases and J dropped 3 bases, with 12 bases sitting between them. In nucleotides, the CDR3 is TGTGCCAGCAGCCAAGAAGACAGGACGAGCTACGAGCAGTACTTC. It specifies CASSQEDRTSYEQYF.